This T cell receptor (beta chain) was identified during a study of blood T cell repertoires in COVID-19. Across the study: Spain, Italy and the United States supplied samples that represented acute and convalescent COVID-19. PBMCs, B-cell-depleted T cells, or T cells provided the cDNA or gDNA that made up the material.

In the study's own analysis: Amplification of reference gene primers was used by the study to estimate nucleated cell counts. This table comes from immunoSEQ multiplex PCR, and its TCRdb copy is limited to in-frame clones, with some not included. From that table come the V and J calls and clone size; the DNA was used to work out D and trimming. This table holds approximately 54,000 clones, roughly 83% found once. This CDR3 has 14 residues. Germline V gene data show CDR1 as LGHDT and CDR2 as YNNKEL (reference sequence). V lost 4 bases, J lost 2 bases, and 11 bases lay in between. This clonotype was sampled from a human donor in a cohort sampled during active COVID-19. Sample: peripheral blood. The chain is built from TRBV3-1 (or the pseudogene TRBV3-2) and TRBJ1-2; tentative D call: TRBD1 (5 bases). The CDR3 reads CASSLQANNYGYTF. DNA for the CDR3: TGTGCCAGCAGCCTACAGGCTAACAACTATGGCTACACCTTC.